This T cell receptor (beta chain) originates from a study of T cell responses to AZD1222 COVID-19 vaccine. Here immunoSEQ multiplex PCR was the method, and the copy in TCRdb shows in-frame clones only, minus some. The sample lists under 150,000 clones; 75% to 95% were seen once. With regard to this clone: Its target is not known.

Second doses that came at about 4 or about 12 weeks were put together. CDR1 is SGDLS, CDR2 YYNGEE, per germline. The CDR3 covers 16 residues. V gave up 4 bases and J gave up 0 bases, with 14 bases separating them. Study-level results: Of spike-specific TCRs, nearly half reportedly target regions left unmutated in variants. Repertoire samples came only from after the peak T cell response. Seropositive status at baseline applied to only a handful of AZD1222 recipients.

The genes are TRBV9 and TRBJ1-3, with D possibly TRBD1 on 5 matching bases. Sequenced material: peripheral blood, taken 28 days after the second AZD1222 dose. This TCR was recovered from an adult who received the AZD1222 COVID-19 vaccine. The CDR3, as DNA: TGTGCCAGCAGCCCATGGGTGGACATCTCTGGAAACACCATATATTTT. Translated: CASSPWVDISGNTIYF.